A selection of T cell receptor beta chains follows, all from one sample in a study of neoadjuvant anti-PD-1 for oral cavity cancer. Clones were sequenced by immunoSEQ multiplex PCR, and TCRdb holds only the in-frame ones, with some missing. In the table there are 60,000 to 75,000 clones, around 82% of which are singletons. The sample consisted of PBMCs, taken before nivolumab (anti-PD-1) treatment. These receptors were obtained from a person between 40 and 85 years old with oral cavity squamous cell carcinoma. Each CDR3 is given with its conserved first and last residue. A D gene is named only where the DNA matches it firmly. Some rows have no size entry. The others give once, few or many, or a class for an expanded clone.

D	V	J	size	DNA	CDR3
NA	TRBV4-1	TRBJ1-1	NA	TGCGCCAGCAGCCTCTCGACAGTGAACACTGAAGCTTTCTTT	CASSLSTVNTEAFF
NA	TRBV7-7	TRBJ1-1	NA	TGTGCTAGCAGCCCGAATGTAGACTTGGGGACCGAAGCTTTCTTT	CASSPNVDLGTEAFF
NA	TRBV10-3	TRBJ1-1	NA	TGTGCCATCAGTCCGACGGGGGGGAGCACTGAAGCTTTCTTT	CAISPTGGSTEAFF
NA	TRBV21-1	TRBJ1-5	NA	TGTGCCAGCAGCAAAGTTAGGCCAGGGGAACAGCCCCAGCATTTT	CASSKVRPGEQPQHF
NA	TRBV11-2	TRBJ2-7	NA	TGTGCCAGCAGCTTTACTCGGGGCGCATTGGACGAGCAGTACTTC	CASSFTRGALDEQYF
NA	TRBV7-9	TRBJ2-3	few	TGTGCCAGCAGCTTAGGGGGGAGAGGGACCACAGATACGCAGTATTTT	CASSLGGRGTTDTQYF
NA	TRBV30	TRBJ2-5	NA	TGTGCCTGGAGAAAGGGGGTCGTGGAGACCCAGTACTTC	CAWRKGVVETQYF
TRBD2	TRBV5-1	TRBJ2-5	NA	TGCGCCAGCTCGTCCCGAGCGGGAGGGCCTTTGGAGACCCAGTACTTC	CASSSRAGGPLETQYF
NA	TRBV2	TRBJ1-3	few	TGTGCCAGCAGGGAAATTCAGAGCTCTGGAAACACCATATATTTT	CASREIQSSGNTIYF
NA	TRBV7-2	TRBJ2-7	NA	TGTGCCAGCAGCGATCCTCCATCCTACGAGCAGTACTTC	CASSDPPSYEQYF
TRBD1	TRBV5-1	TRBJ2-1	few	TGCGCCAGCAGCGAGAAGGGGACAGGGGGAAATGAGCAGTTCTTC	CASSEKGTGGNEQFF
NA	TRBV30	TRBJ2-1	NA	TGTGCCTGGAGTGTAACGGGGCTAGCTCAGTTCTTC	CAWSVTGLAQFF
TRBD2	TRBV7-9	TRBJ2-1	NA	TGTGCCAGCAGCCCAAAAGCGGGACGGCGATCCTACAATGAGCAGTTCTTC	CASSPKAGRRSYNEQFF
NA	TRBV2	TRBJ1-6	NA	TGTGCCAGCGGGGAGGGGACCTATAATTCACCCCTCCACTTT	CASGEGTYNSPLHF
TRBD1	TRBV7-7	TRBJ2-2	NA	TGTGCCAGCAGCTTAGAGGGACAGACGAACACCGGGGAGCTGTTTTTT	CASSLEGQTNTGELFF
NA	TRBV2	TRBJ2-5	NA	TGTGCCAGCAGTGACCAAGACGACCCCCAGGTTTACCAAGAGACCCAGTACTTC	CASSDQDDPQVYQETQYF
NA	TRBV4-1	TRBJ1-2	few	TGCGCCAGCAGCCACCCAACCGGGCCCAAAGGGACCTATGGCTACACCTTC	CASSHPTGPKGTYGYTF
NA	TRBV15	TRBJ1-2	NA	TGTGCCACCAGCAGAGGGTCGGGGTGGGGTGGCTACACCTTC	CATSRGSGWGGYTF
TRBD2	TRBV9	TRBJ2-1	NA	TGTGCCAGCAGCGCGACTAGCGGGGGGGCGGATGAGCAGTTCTTC	CASSATSGGADEQFF
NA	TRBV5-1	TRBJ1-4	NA	TGCGCCAGCAGCTTGGTGTCAGGGCGGAGTGAAAAACTGTTTTTT	CASSLVSGRSEKLFF
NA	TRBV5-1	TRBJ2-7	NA	TGCGCCAGCAGCTTGGGTGGCTACGAGCAGTACTTC	CASSLGGYEQYF
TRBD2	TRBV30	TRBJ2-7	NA	TGTGCCTGGAGTGCTCGACTAGCGGGAGGGCGGTTGCGGTACTTC	CAWSARLAGGRLRYF
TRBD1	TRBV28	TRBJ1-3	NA	TGTGCCAACCAGGACAGGGCTGGAAACACCATATATTTT	CANQDRAGNTIYF
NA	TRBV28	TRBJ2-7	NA	TGTGCCAGCAGTCGTCTCGCACGGGGCTCCTACGAGCAGTACTTC	CASSRLARGSYEQYF
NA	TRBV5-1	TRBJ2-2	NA	TGCGCCAGCAGCTTGGTCACCGGGACATCCGGGGAGCTGTTTTTT	CASSLVTGTSGELFF
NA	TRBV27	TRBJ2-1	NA	TGTGCCAGCAGTTTGTCCGTGGACAGTGCTGAGCAGTTCTTC	CASSLSVDSAEQFF
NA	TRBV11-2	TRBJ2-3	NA	TGTGCCAGCAGCTCAGGGGGGGATGGGTATACGCAGTATTTT	CASSSGGDGYTQYF
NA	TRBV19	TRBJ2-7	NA	TGTGCCAGTAGTATCCCAGGCTACGAGCAGTACTTC	CASSIPGYEQYF
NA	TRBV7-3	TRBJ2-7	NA	TGTGCCAGCAGCCTTAGCGGACGCCGATACTACGAGCAGTACTTC	CASSLSGRRYYEQYF
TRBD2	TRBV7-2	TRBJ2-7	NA	TGTGCCAGCAGCTACCCGGGACTAGCGGACTCCTACGAGCAGTACTTC	CASSYPGLADSYEQYF
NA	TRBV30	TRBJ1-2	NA	TGTGCCTTGACGGGAGCTAACTATGGCTACACCTTC	CALTGANYGYTF
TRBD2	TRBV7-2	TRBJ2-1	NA	TGTGCCAGCAGCTTAGCCGGGACTAGCGGGAGGGCCTCCTACAATGAGCAGTTCTTC	CASSLAGTSGRASYNEQFF
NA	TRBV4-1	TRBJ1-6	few	TGCGCCAGCAGCCACACCGGGGAACCCCTCCACTTT	CASSHTGEPLHF
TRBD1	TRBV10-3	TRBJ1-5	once	TGTGCCATCAGGGGACAGGACAATCAGCCCCAGCATTTT	CAIRGQDNQPQHF
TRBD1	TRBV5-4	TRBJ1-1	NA	TGTGCCAGCAGCCCAGAGCCGGGACAGATGAACACTGAAGCTTTCTTT	CASSPEPGQMNTEAFF
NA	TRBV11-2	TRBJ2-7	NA	TGTGCCAGCAGCCCCGAGGGGCAGGCCGCCGTGGCGTACGAGCAGTACTTC	CASSPEGQAAVAYEQYF
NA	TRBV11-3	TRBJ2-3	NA	TGTGCCAGCAGCACCACGGGAGGGGGCGCAGCAGATACGCAGTATTTT	CASSTTGGGAADTQYF
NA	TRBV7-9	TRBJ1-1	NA	TGTGCCAGCAGCTTAGCGGCGGGCCGGGGCACTGAAGCTTTCTTT	CASSLAAGRGTEAFF
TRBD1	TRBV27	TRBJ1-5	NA	TGTGCCAGCAGTTCCCACGGACAGGGCGAGAGCAATCAGCCCCAGCATTTT	CASSSHGQGESNQPQHF
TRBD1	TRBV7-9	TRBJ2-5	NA	TGTGCCAGCAGCTTAGCCGGGACAGCACATCAAGAGACCCAGTACTTC	CASSLAGTAHQETQYF
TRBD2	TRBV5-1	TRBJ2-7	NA	TGCGCCAGCAGCGGGAGGGTAGGTTGGCTAGCGGATTCCTACGAGCAGTACTTC	CASSGRVGWLADSYEQYF
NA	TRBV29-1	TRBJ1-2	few	TGCAGCGTTGGCACAGCTAACTATGGCTACACCTTC	CSVGTANYGYTF
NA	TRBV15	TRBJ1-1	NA	TGTGCCACCAGCAGAGATCCCTTGAACACTGAAGCTTTCTTT	CATSRDPLNTEAFF
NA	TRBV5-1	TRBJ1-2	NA	TGCGCCAGCAGCTTAGGACAGAATTCTAACTATGGCTACACCTTC	CASSLGQNSNYGYTF
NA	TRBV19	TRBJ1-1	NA	TGTGCCAGTAGTACGACAGTCAACACTGAAGCTTTCTTT	CASSTTVNTEAFF
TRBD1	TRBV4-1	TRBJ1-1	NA	TGCGCCAGCAGCCAAGATGGGGGACAGGGGAGGCGGAACACTGAAGCTTTCTTT	CASSQDGGQGRRNTEAFF
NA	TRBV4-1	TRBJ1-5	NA	TGCGCCAGCAGCCAAGATTTGGAGTTGAGGATAAAAAATCAGCCCCAGCATTTT	CASSQDLELRIKNQPQHF
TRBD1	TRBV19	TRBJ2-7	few	TGTGCCAGTAGTACTGGGACAGGGAGCGAGCAGTACTTC	CASSTGTGSEQYF
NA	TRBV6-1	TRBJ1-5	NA	TGTGCCAGCAGTGAAACCACCTGGGGCAATCAGCCCCAGCATTTT	CASSETTWGNQPQHF